A single sample gave rise to the 4 T cell receptor beta chains below, sequenced in a study of T-cell memory formation after mild COVID-19. TCRdb called the 5' RACE reads again in MiXCR, with one record for every CDR3 protein. Of over 500,000 distinct CDR3 sequences in the sample, approximately 15% are singletons; the top ten hold around 8.1%. The sample comprised PBMCs or a T cell subset sorted from them (not recorded which). The receptors here all came from an adult woman who had mild COVID-19 (a few samples of this study predate the infection). Cell type and time point are not known.

The V call is TRBV5-1, the J call TRBJ1-6; D is unclear. Germline V gives CDR1 SGHRS, CDR2 YFSETQ. V lost 5 bases and J lost 0, with 12 bases in between. CDR3 length: 16 amino acids. Written as DNA, the CDR3 is TGCGCCAGCAGGCTGACGGAGAGCTCCTATAATTCACCCCTCCACTTT. Translation gives CASRLTESSYNSPLHF. Full variable domain (missing parts from reference TRBV5-1 and TRBJ1-6): KAGVTQTPRYLIKTRGQQVTLSCSPISGHRSVSWYQQTPGQGLQFLFEYFSETQRNKGNFPGRFSGRQFSNSRSEMNVSTLELGDSALYLCASRLTESSYNSPLHFGNGTRLTVT.

The rearrangement links TRBV7-6 to TRBJ1-2, with 8 positions matching TRBD1. Germline V gene sequence: CDR1 SGHVS, CDR2 FNYEAQ. The trim removed 4 bases at V and 6 bases at J, leaving 7 bases unmatched. CDR3 size: 14 residues. CDR3 in amino acids: CASSSSGQGHGYTF. CDR3 bases: TGTGCCAGCAGCTCTAGCGGACAGGGACATGGCTACACCTTC.

In this sample, this clonotype turned up many times. The rearrangement joins TRBV24-1 to TRBJ2-5; the D gene is possibly TRBD1 (6 bases). Per the germline V gene, CDR1 is KGHDR and CDR2 is SFDVKD. The V end was cut by 3 bases, the J end by 2 bases, with 12 bases between. This CDR3 is 15 amino acids long. The CDR3 is CATSDPGTSQETQYF. CDR3 DNA: TGTGCCACCAGTGATCCAGGGACATCTCAAGAGACCCAGTACTTC.

A few counts support this clonotype. The chain uses TRBV12-3 or TRBV12-4 and TRBJ2-2, with a possible D match to TRBD2 (5 bases). V was trimmed by 8 bases and J by 2 bases, leaving 12 bases between them. The length of the CDR3 is 14 residues. The DNA of the CDR3 is TGTGCCAGCTCGGGGAGTGTCAACACCGGGGAGCTGTTTTTT. This translates into CASSGSVNTGELFF.